This T cell receptor beta chain was identified during a study of T cell responses to AZD1222 COVID-19 vaccine (dated by TCRdb to about 2021). For the wider study: AZD1222 recipients with second doses at about 4 weeks or about 12 weeks were pooled, because spike-specific TCR depth and breadth did not differ between schedules. A total of 233 trial participants underwent TCR sequencing, of whom around 210 had received two doses of AZD1222 and roughly 26 had received two doses of the MenACWY control vaccine. Trial participants were enrolled into age subgroups of 18-55, 56-69 and 70-plus years, which contained approximately 150, 30 and 60 TCR-sequenced participants, respectively. Overall study results and their limits: Because no day 14 peak-response samples were available, repertoires were characterized only after the peak T cell response. The whole spike protein was spanned by vaccine-associated CD4 TCRs, and dominant responses were seen in regions 160-218 and 743-854. Conclusions about previously exposed vaccinees are limited because only a handful of AZD1222 recipients were SARS-CoV-2 seropositive at baseline. Spike-specific TCR breadth and depth rose significantly after two AZD1222 doses compared with day 0 and with MenACWY recipients. Epitopes outside the regions mutated in the B.1.351 and B.1.1.7 variants were reportedly recognized by nearly half of the unique spike-specific TCRs. In the small 56-69-year group, the increase in depth fell short of significance, most likely because of low power. Participants were mostly white British, with more females than males. The authors suggested clonal diversity may have been underestimated.

From the cysteine up to the phenylalanine, the CDR3 has a length of 14 residues. This entry keeps only the CDR3 DNA: 42 bases, framed from base 1. V drops 2 bases and J drops 4 bases, leaving 10 bases in between. The germline V gene supplies CDR1 KGHSH and CDR2 LQKENI. The CDR3 regions of human TCRbeta chains were subjected to immunosequencing. The study's own analysis went as follows. TCRs in the repertoires were compared against a reference library of SARS-CoV-2-specific TCRs that had been generated with the MIRA antigen-specificity platform. Breadth meant the fraction of unique TCRs that were SARS-CoV-2-associated, whereas depth meant the fraction of total T cells that were SARS-CoV-2-associated. Using the MIRA data, every spike-specific TCR was mapped to the spike region that the TCR reacted to and assigned to either a CD4 or a CD8 class. Log10-transformed breadth and depth values were compared by one-way ANOVA with Sidak's multiple comparisons tests. The table comes from immuneACCESS by way of TCRdb, which keeps in-frame sequences with V and J called. Part of the clones is missing from these tables; in studies checked, under half for an unresolved V gene and the rest for unknown reasons. V, J and clone size are taken as reported in that table, and D and trimming were inferred from the DNA itself. The sample data list 110,000 or so clones, and 80% to 95% of these were observed just once. The top ten hold roughly 4.7% of the sample.

With regard to this clone: No cognate antigen has been identified for it. No clone much larger than this one lies a single base away; base qualities are absent.

The time point label, read with the paper, signifies: baseline before first vaccination. The vaccinee samples were drawn from two UK trials, COV001 and COV002, one of which was a single-blind randomized controlled phase 2/3 trial testing AZD1222 (ChAdOx1 nCoV-19) in healthy adults. Trial participant PBMC samples were collected at day 0 and day 28 after the second dose for TCRbeta chain sequencing. Material: peripheral blood, obtained on day 0 of AZD1222 vaccination. The V gene is TRBV18 and the J gene is TRBJ2-3, with the D gene too uncertain to name. The receptor was isolated from an adult in good health. The CDR3 protein: CASSPVAGADTQYF. Read as DNA, the sequence is TGTGCCAGCTCACCAGTCGCCGGCGCAGATACGCAGTATTTT.